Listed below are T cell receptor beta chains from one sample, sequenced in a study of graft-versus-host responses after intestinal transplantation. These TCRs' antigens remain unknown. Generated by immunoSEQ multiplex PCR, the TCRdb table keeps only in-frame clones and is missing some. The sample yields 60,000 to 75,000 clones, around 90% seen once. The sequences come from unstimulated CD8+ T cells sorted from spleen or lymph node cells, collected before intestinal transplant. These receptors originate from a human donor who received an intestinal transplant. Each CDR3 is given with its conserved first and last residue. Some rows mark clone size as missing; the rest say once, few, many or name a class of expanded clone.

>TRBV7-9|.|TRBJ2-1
CASSLVRFNEQFF
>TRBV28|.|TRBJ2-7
CPTLRRSSYEQYF
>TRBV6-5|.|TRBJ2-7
CASSYSDRGTDEQYF
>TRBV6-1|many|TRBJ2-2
CASSEGQGAAGELFF
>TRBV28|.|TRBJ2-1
CASSSERVSSYNEQFF
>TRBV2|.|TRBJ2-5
CASSPGTSGAKETQYF
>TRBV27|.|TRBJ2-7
CASSLGRVYEQYF
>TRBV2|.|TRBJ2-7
CASISLGGDSSYEQYF
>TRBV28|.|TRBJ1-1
CASRPRTPMNTEAFF
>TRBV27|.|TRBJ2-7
CATTDRNYEQYF
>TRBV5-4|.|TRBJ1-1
CASSLTVADEAFF
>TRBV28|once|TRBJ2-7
CASSRTPGTALIYEQYF
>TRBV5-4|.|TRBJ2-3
CASSFGRGSTDTQYF
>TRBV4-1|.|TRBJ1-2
CASSQRVAESYGYTF